The rows below give T cell receptor beta chains drawn from one sample of a study of blood T cell repertoires in COVID-19. Sequenced by immunoSEQ multiplex PCR; TCRdb stores in-frame clones only, minus some. The sample lists 250,000 to 300,000 clones; 81% were seen once. The sequencing sample was made of peripheral blood. The receptor source for this set is a woman aged 55-69 years with active or convalescent COVID-19. Each CDR3 is given with its conserved first and last residue. D genes are given only for firm matches. Expanded clones are given a class, and other clones once, few, many or no size at all.

CDR3	DNA	size	D	J	V
CASSYPSGGAYNEQFF	TGCGCCAGCAGCTACCCTAGCGGGGGGGCCTACAATGAGCAGTTCTTC	once	TRBD2	TRBJ2-1	TRBV5-1
CASSHLQGRRDYGYTF	TGTGCCAGCAGCCATTTACAGGGGCGAAGGGACTATGGCTACACCTTC	-	TRBD1	TRBJ1-2	TRBV7-9
CASSVQTGDEQYF	TGTGCCAGCAGCGTTCAGACAGGGGACGAGCAGTACTTC	-	TRBD1	TRBJ2-7	TRBV9
CASSAPSQGNTDTQYF	TGTGCCAGCAGCGCCCCATCCCAGGGTAACACAGATACGCAGTATTTT	-	-	TRBJ2-3	TRBV9
CASSPSQGRNTIYF	TGTGCCAGCTCACCCTCCCAGGGCCGGAACACCATATATTTT	once	-	TRBJ1-3	TRBV18
CASSLNWGDQETQYF	TGTGCTAGCAGCTTAAACTGGGGGGACCAAGAGACCCAGTACTTC	-	-	TRBJ2-5	TRBV7-7
CASSLVGAHGEKLFF	TGTGCCAGCAGCTTGGTGGGGGCTCACGGTGAAAAACTGTTTTTT	once	-	TRBJ1-4	TRBV5-6
CASSQTGQRLISGNTIYF	TGCGCCAGCAGCCAGACGGGACAGAGGTTAATCTCTGGAAACACCATATATTTT	-	TRBD1	TRBJ1-3	TRBV4-1
CASSLMAPGYETEAFF	TGTGCCAGCTCACTAATGGCTCCGGGGTATGAAACTGAAGCTTTCTTT	-	-	TRBJ1-1	TRBV18
CASSIIARTGRDTEAFF	TGTGCCAGTAGTATCATAGCACGGACAGGGAGGGACACTGAAGCTTTCTTT	few	TRBD1	TRBJ1-1	TRBV19